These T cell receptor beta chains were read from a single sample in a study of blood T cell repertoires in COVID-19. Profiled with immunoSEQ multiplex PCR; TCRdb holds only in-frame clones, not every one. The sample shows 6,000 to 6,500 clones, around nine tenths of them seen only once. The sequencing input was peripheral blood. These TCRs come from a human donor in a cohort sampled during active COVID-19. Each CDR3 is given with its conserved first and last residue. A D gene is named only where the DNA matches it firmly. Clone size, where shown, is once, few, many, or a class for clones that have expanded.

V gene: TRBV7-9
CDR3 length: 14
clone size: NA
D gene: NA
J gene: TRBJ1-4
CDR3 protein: CASSPSGAGEKLFF
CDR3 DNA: TGTGCCAGCAGCCCCTCGGGAGCAGGAGAAAAACTGTTTTTT

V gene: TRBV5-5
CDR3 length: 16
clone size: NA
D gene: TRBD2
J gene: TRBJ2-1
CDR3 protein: CASSFGLAGRYNEQFF
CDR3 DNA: TGTGCCAGCAGCTTCGGACTAGCGGGTCGGTACAATGAGCAGTTCTTC

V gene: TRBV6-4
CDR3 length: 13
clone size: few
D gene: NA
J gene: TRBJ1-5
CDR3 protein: CARNLMGNQPQHF
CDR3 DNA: TGTGCCAGAAACCTAATGGGCAATCAGCCCCAGCATTTT

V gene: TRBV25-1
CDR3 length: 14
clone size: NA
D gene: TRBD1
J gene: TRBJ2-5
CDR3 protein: CASSSGTGQETQYF
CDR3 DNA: TGTGCCAGCAGTTCCGGGACAGGCCAAGAGACCCAGTACTTC

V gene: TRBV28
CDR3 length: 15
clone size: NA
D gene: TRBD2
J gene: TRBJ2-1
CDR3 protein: CASSPSGGSIDEQFF
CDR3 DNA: TGTGCCAGCAGTCCCTCGGGCGGGAGTATCGATGAGCAGTTCTTC

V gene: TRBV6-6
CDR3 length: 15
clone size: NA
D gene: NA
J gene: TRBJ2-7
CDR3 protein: CASSYIVRGRHEQYF
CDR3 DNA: TGTGCCAGCAGTTACATCGTCAGGGGTCGACACGAGCAGTACTTC

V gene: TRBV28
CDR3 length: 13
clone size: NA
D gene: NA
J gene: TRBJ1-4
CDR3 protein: CASSFWDNEKLFF
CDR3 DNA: TGTGCCAGCAGTTTTTGGGACAACGAAAAACTGTTTTTT

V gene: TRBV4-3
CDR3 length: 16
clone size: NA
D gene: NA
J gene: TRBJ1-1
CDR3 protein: CASSQDRTGLNTEAFF
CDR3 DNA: TGCGCCAGCAGCCAAGATCGTACGGGGTTGAACACTGAAGCTTTCTTT

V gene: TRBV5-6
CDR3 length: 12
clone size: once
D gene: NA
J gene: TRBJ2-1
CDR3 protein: CASSLGSAEQFF
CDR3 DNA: TGTGCCAGCAGCTTGGGGAGCGCTGAGCAGTTCTTC

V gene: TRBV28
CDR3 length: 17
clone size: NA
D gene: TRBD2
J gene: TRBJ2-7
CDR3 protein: CASSPIRTSEQPYEQYF
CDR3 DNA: TGTGCCAGCAGTCCCATACGAACTAGCGAACAACCCTACGAGCAGTACTTC

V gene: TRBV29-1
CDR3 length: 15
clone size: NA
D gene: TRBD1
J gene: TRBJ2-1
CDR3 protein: CSAGLGTGTSNEQFF
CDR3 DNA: TGCAGCGCCGGTCTCGGGACAGGGACAAGCAATGAGCAGTTCTTC

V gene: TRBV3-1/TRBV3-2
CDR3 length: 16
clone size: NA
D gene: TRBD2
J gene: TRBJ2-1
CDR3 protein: CASSQDTLAGGLEQFF
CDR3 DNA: TGTGCCAGCAGCCAAGATACACTAGCGGGAGGGCTTGAGCAGTTCTTC

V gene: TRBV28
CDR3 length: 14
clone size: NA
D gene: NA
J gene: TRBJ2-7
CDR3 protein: CATLGEAISYEQYF
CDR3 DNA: TGTGCCACCCTGGGTGAAGCGATCTCCTACGAGCAGTACTTC

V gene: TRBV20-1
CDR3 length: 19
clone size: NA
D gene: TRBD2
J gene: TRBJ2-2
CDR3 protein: CSASEKPPGLAGGTGELFF
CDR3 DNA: TGCAGTGCTAGTGAAAAACCTCCGGGACTAGCGGGAGGGACCGGGGAGCTGTTTTTT

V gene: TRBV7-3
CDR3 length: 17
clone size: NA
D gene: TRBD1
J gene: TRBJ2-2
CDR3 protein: CASSLKAGGLNTGELFF
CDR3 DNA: TGTGCCAGCAGCTTAAAGGCAGGGGGCTTGAACACCGGGGAGCTGTTTTTT

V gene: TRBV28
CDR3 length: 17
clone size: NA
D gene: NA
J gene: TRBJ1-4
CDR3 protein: CASSPVPGQSANEKLFF
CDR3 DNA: TGTGCCAGCAGCCCCGTCCCTGGACAGAGCGCTAATGAAAAACTGTTTTTT

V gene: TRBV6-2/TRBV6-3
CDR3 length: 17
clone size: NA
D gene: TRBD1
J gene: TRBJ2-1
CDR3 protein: CASSFRIGTGGRDEQFF
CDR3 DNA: TGTGCCAGCAGTTTTCGCATCGGTACAGGGGGGCGGGATGAGCAGTTCTTC

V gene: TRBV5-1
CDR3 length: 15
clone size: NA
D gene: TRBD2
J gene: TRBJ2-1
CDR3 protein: CASSLGGRDYNEQFF
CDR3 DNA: TGCGCCAGCAGCTTGGGCGGGAGGGATTACAATGAGCAGTTCTTC

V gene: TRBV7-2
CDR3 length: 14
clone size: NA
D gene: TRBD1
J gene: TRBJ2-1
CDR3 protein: CASSLAPEQGVRFF
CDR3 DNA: TGTGCCAGCAGCTTAGCCCCAGAACAGGGGGTAAGGTTCTTC

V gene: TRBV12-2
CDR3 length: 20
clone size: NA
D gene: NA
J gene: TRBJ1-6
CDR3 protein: CASRSLADRGRVWKGSPLHF
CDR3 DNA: TGTGCAAGTCGCTCCTTAGCGGACAGGGGAAGAGTCTGGAAGGGTTCACCCCTCCACTTT

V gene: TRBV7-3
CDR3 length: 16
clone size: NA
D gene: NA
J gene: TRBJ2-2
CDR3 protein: CASSLTSVKNTGELFF
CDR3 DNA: TGTGCCAGCAGCTTAACGAGCGTCAAGAACACCGGGGAGCTGTTTTTT

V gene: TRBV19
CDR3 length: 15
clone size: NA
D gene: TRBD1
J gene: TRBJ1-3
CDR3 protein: CASSPQGATGNTIYF
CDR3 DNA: TGTGCCAGTAGTCCACAGGGGGCAACGGGAAACACCATATATTTT

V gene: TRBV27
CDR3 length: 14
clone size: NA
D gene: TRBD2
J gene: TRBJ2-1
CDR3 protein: CASSTSGRIDEQFF
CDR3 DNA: TGTGCCAGCAGTACTAGCGGGAGGATCGATGAGCAGTTCTTC

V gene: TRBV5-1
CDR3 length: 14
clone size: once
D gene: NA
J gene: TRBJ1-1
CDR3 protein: CASSLGGVNTEAFF
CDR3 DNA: TGCGCCAGCAGCCTCGGGGGGGTAAACACTGAAGCTTTCTTT

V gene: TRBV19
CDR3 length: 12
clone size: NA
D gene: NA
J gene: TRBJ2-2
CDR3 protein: CASSPEDGELFF
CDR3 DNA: TGTGCCAGTAGTCCAGAGGACGGGGAGCTGTTTTTT

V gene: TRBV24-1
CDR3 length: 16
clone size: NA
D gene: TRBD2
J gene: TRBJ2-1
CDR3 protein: CATSDTGTSGVNEQFF
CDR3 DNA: TGTGCCACCAGTGACACCGGGACTAGCGGGGTTAATGAGCAGTTCTTC

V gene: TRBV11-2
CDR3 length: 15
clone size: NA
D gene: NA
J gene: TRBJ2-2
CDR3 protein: CASSRREAIVGELFF
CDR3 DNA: TGTGCCAGCAGCCGGAGGGAGGCGATAGTCGGGGAGCTGTTTTTT

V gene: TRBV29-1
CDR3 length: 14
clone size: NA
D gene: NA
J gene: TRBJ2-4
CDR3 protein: CSATVGLAKNIQYF
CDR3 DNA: TGCAGCGCCACGGTGGGGCTAGCCAAAAACATTCAGTACTTC

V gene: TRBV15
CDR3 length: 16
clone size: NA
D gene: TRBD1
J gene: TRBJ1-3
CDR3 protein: CATSRSGTGPGNTIYF
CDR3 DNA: TGTGCCACCAGCAGAAGCGGGACAGGGCCTGGAAACACCATATATTTT

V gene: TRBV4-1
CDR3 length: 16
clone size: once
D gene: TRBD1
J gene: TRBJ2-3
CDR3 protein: CASSHDPDRLQNTQYF
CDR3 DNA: TGCGCCAGCAGCCACGACCCGGACAGGCTCCAAAATACGCAGTATTTT

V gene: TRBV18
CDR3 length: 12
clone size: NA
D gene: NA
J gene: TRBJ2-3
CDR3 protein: CASSPKGDTQYF
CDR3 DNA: TGTGCCAGCTCACCAAAGGGGGATACGCAGTATTTT

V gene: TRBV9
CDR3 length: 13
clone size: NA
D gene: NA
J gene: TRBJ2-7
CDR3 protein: CASSVAGSRPEDF
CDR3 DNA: TGTGCCAGCAGCGTAGCGGGTTCGCGGCCTGAGGACTTC

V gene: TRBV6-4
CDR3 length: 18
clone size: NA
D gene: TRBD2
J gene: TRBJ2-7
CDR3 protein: CASSDPTSGKASSYEQYF
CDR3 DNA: TGTGCCAGCAGTGACCCTACTAGCGGGAAGGCCAGCTCCTACGAGCAGTACTTC

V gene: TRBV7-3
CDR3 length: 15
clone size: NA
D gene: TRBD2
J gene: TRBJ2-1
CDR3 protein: CASRESGMGYNEQFF
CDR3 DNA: TGTGCCAGCAGAGAAAGCGGGATGGGGTACAATGAGCAGTTCTTC

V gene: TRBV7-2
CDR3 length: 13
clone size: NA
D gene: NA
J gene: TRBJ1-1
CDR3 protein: CASSSKKVGVAFF
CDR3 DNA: TGTGCCAGCAGCTCCAAAAAAGTAGGGGTAGCTTTCTTT

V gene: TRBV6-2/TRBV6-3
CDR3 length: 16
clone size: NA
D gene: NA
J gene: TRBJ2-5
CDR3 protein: CASSYPQGSSWETQYF
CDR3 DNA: TGTGCCAGCAGTTACCCCCAGGGTAGCTCATGGGAGACCCAGTACTTC

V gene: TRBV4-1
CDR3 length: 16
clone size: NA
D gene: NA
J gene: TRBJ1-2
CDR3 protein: CASSHIGTSRGFGYTF
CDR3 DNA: TGCGCCAGCAGCCACATCGGGACTTCCCGAGGGTTTGGCTACACCTTC

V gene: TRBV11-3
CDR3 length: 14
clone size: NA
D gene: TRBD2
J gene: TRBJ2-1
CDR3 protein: CASSFERGGGEQFF
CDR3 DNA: TGTGCCAGCAGCTTTGAGAGGGGCGGGGGTGAGCAGTTCTTC

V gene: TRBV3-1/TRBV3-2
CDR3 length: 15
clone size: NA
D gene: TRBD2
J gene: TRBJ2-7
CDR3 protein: CASSHSGTSEYEQYF
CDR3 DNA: TGTGCCAGCAGTCATTCCGGGACTAGTGAATACGAGCAGTACTTC

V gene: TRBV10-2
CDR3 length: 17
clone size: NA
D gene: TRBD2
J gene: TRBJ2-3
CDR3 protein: CASSESASGTSTDTQYF
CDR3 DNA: TGCGCCAGCAGTGAGTCCGCTAGCGGAACTAGCACAGATACGCAGTATTTT

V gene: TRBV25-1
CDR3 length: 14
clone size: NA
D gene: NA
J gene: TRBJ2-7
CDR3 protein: CASIRNGGSYEQYF
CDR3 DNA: TGTGCCAGCATAAGGAACGGCGGCTCCTACGAGCAGTACTTC

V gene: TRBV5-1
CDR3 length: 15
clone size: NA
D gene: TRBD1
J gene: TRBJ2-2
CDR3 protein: CASSWGTVTPGELFF
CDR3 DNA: TGCGCCAGCAGCTGGGGGACAGTTACTCCCGGGGAGCTGTTTTTT

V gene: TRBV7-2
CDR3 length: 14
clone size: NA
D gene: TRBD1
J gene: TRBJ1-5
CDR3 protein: CASSSDRGNQPQHF
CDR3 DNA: TGTGCCAGCAGCTCCGACAGGGGAAATCAGCCCCAGCATTTT

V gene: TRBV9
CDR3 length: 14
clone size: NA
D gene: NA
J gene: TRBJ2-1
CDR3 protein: CASSVVSRDNEQFF
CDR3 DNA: TGTGCCAGCAGCGTAGTGAGTAGAGACAATGAGCAGTTCTTC

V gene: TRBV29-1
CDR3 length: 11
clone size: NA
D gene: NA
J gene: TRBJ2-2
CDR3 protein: CSVRRAGELFF
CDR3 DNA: TGCAGCGTGAGGAGGGCCGGGGAGCTGTTTTTT

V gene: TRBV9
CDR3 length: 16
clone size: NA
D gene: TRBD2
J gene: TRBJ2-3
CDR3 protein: CASSVERDGSTDTQYF
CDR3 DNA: TGTGCCAGCAGCGTCGAGCGGGACGGGTCCACAGATACGCAGTATTTT

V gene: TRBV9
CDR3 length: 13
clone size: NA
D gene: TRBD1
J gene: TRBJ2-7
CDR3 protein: CASSPRDSYEQYF
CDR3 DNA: TGTGCCAGCAGCCCCCGGGACAGCTACGAGCAGTACTTC

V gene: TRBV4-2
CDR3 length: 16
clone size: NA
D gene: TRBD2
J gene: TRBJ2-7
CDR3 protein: CASSQDLAGGFYEQYF
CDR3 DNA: TGTGCCAGCAGCCAAGATCTCGCGGGAGGGTTTTACGAGCAGTACTTC

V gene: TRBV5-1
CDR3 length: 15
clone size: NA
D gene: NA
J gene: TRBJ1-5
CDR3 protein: CASSPAAGRNQPQHF
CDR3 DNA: TGCGCCAGCAGCCCCGCCGCGGGGAGAAATCAGCCCCAGCATTTT

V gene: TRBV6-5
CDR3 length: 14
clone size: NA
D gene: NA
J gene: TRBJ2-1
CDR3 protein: CASRTDPNGDEQFF
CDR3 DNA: TGTGCCAGCAGGACAGACCCGAACGGCGATGAGCAGTTCTTC

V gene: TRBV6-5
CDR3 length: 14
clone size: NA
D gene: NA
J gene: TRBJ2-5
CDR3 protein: CASSYASQGETQYF
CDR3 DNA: TGTGCCAGCAGTTACGCCTCCCAGGGAGAGACCCAGTACTTC

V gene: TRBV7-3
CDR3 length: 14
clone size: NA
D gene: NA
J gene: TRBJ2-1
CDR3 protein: CASSVGPVVNEQFF
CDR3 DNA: TGTGCCAGCAGCGTGGGCCCCGTGGTCAATGAGCAGTTCTTC